The sequence of this T cell receptor (beta chain) was determined in a study of cytomegalovirus exposure and HLA in healthy donors. Study-wide context: Previous work identified 95 million to 120 million unique TCR beta sequences from some 170 million T cells.

Healthy bone marrow donors formed the donor group. This CDR3 comprises 18 residues. Germline V lookup: CDR1 SGHRS, CDR2 YFSETQ. V lost 0 bases, J lost 5 bases, and 11 bases stayed unmatched. Study results and caveats: The study listed roughly 160 cytomegalovirus-associated TCR beta chains. Sequencing had likely introduced a cluster of highly shared sequence variants as an artifact.

In the case of this clone: Its antigen is not identified.

13 Jbeta primers and 60 Vbeta primers were used for the PCR. Produced via immunoSEQ multiplex PCR; TCRdb's table is partial and in-frame only. The sample has roughly 170,000 clones, about 79% seen once. This sequence joins TRBV5-1 and TRBJ2-5; 12 positions agree with TRBD2. This sequence originates from a girl between 2 and 10 years old in good health and CMV-seropositive. The sample taken for sequencing was PBMCs. CDR3 sequence (DNA): TGCGCCAGCAGCTTGGGACTAGCGGGAGCAGTAAGGAGGGAGACCCAGTACTTC. Translating gives CASSLGLAGAVRRETQYF.